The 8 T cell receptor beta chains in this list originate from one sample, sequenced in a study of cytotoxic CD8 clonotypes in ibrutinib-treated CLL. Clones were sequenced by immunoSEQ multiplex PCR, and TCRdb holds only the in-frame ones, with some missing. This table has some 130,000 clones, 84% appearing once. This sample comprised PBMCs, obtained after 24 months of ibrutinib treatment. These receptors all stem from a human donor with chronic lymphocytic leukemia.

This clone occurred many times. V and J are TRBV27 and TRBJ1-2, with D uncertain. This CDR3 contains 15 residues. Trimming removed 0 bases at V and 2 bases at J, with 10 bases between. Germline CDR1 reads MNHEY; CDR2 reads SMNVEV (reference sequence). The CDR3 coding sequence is TGTGCCAGCAGTTTATCCCGAGGCGGGAACTATGGCTACACCTTC. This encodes CASSLSRGGNYGYTF.

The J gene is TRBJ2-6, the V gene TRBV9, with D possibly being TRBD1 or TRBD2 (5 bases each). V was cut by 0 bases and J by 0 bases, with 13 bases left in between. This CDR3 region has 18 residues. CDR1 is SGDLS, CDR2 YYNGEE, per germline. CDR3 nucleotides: TGTGCCAGCAGCGTAGCGAGGGGACCGATCTCTGGGGCCAACGTCCTGACTTTC. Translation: CASSVARGPISGANVLTF. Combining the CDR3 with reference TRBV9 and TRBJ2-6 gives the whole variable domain DSGVTQTPKHLITATGQRVTLRCSPRSGDLSVYWYQQSLDQGLQFLIQYYNGEERAKGNILERFSAQQFPDLHSELNLSSLELGDSALYFCASSVARGPISGANVLTFGAGSRLTVL.

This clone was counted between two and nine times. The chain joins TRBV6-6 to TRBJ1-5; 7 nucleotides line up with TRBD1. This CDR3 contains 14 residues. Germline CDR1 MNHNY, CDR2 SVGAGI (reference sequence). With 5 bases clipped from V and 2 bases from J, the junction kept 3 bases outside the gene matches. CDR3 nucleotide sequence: TGTGCCAGCAGTCCCGACAGGGGCAATCAGCCCCAGCATTTT. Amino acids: CASSPDRGNQPQHF.

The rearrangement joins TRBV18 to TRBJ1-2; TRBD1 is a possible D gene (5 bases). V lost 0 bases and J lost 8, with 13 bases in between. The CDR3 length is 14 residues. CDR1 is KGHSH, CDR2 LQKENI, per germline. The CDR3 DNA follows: TGTGCCAGCTCACCACCGGACATAAAGAGAGGCTACACCTTC. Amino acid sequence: CASSPPDIKRGYTF.

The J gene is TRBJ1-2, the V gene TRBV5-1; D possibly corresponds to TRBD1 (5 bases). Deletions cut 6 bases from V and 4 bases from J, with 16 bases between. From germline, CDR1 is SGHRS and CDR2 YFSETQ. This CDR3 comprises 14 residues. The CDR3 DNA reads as TGCGCCAGCAATAAAGACAGTAGTGCCTATGGCTACACCTTC. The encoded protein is CASNKDSSAYGYTF. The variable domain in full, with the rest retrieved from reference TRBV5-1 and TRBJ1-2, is KAGVTQTPRYLIKTRGQQVTLSCSPISGHRSVSWYQQTPGQGLQFLFEYFSETQRNKGNFPGRFSGRQFSNSRSEMNVSTLELGDSALYLCASNKDSSAYGYTFGSGTRLTVV.

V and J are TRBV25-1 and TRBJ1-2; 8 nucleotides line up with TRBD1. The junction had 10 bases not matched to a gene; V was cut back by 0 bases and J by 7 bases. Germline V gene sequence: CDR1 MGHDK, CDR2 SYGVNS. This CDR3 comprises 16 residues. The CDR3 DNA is TGTGCCAGCAGTGAATATCAGGGGGCGGGAATTATTGGCTACACCTTC. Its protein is CASSEYQGAGIIGYTF.

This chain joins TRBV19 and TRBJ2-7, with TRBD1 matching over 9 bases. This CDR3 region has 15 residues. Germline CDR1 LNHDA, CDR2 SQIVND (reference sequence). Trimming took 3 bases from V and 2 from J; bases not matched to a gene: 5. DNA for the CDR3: TGTGCCAGTAGTATGGAGGGACAGGGCCCCTACGAGCAGTACTTC. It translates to CASSMEGQGPYEQYF.

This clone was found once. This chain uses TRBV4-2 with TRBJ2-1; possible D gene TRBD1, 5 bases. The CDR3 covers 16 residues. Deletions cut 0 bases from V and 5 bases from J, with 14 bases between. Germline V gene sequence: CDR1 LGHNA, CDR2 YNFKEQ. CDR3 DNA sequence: TGTGCCAGCAGCCAAGATTACCCAGGGCTAGACAATGAGCAGTTCTTC. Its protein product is CASSQDYPGLDNEQFF.